This TCR beta chain originates from a study of blood T cell repertoires in COVID-19 (dated by TCRdb to about 2020). Turning to the overall study: Collaborator samples came from the United States, Italy and Spain and covered acute and convalescent phases of COVID-19. The prospective study material was composed of cDNA or gDNA derived from T cells, B-cell-depleted T cells, or PBMCs. Deeply sampled blood TCRbeta repertoires from subjects exposed to, actively infected with, or recovered from COVID-19 were included in the dataset. The repertoires were released in a freely available public database meant as a resource for research on the immune response to SARS-CoV-2. The samples were drawn from the first 160 participants of the ongoing ImmuneRACE study and from some 1,300 subjects provided by 6 global collaborators. A de-identified subject ID, COVID-19 status, age in years and sex were almost always included in the sample metadata. Where available, HLA class I and class II types were obtained from metadata supplied by the sample provider rather than from assay-based typing.

To note about this clone: This receptor's antigen is unknown. One base away there is no much larger clone; base qualities are not given.

Each collaborating institution followed its own protocols to collect whole blood in K2EDTA tubes. For TCRbeta analysis, collaborators shipped samples in one of three forms: frozen whole blood, isolated PBMCs, or DNA extracted from either of those sample types. At the junction V is shortened by 1 base and J by 0 bases, with 6 bases in between. CDR1 is given as KGHSH and CDR2 as LQKENI, both from the germline V gene. Spanning cysteine to phenylalanine, the CDR3 consists of 14 amino acids. Left in the record is the CDR3 DNA by itself, 42 bases read in frame from the first base. General findings and caveats noted by the study authors: The quantity of clinical and demographic metadata differed by source and by participant and was supplied without curation.

TCRbeta CDR3 regions were amplified from genomic DNA by means of the immunoSEQ Assay, a bias-controlled multiplex PCR. Per the original workflow: Nucleated cell counts per sample were estimated from amplification of reference gene primers within the assay. To quantify the absolute abundance of each unique TCRbeta CDR3 rearrangement, sequence reads were collapsed and filtered. For each sample, productive Simpson clonality was calculated by taking the square root of Simpson's diversity index across productive rearrangements. TCRdb took over this immuneACCESS table, retaining in-frame rearrangements with V and J assigned. Such tables are incomplete; in checked studies, under half of the missing clones stem from an unresolved V gene, and the remainder is unexplained. The V and J calls and clone size were taken over from that table, and D and trimming were inferred from the DNA. This sample comprises about 130,000 clones, under 85% of them detected only once. More than 9% of the sample is held by the ten biggest clonotypes.

This TCR derives from a woman aged 55-70 years with acute or convalescent COVID-19. The sequence links TRBV18 to TRBJ1-1, with a tentative D gene TRBD1 over 6 matching bases. Sequences were obtained from peripheral blood. The CDR3 region has the sequence CASSPRGLNTEAFF. At the DNA level, the sequence is TGTGCCAGCTCACCACGGGGGCTGAACACTGAAGCTTTCTTT.